The 21 T cell receptor beta chains below were found in one sample sequenced in a study of blood T cell repertoires in COVID-19. Sequenced by immunoSEQ multiplex PCR; TCRdb stores in-frame clones only, minus some. The table has 100,000 to 150,000 clones, roughly 90% seen once. Material: peripheral blood. Every receptor here comes from a man aged 45-65 years with acute or convalescent COVID-19.

This clone was counted only a few times. CDR3 coding DNA: TGCGCCAGCAGTGAGTCGGGCAGATTGAACACTGAAGCTTTCTTT. Protein: CASSESGRLNTEAFF. The chain has TRBV10-2 and TRBJ1-1; D uncertain. V lost 0 bases to trimming and J lost 0 bases, with 8 bases between them. The CDR3 is made up of 15 amino acids. Germline loops: CDR1 WSHSY, CDR2 SAAADI.

V gene TRBV3-1 (or the pseudogene TRBV3-2) combines with J gene TRBJ2-1, with 12 bases that match TRBD2. The CDR3 length is 21 residues. CDR1 and CDR2 from the germline V gene are LGHDT and YNNKEL (reference sequence). V was pared by 4 bases and J by 8 bases, with 24 bases of the junction left unmatched. CDR3 region: CASSLEGGPSGLAGNADEQFF. DNA of the CDR3: TGTGCCAGCAGCCTGGAAGGGGGCCCCTCGGGACTAGCGGGTAATGCCGATGAGCAGTTCTTC.

The chain employs TRBV2 and TRBJ2-1; TRBD2 aligns across 10 bases. J gave up 0 bases and V 6 bases, and 8 bases lay outside the gene matches. CDR1 and CDR2 (germline): SNHLY, FYNNEI. This CDR3 is 17 amino acids long. The CDR3, as DNA: TGTGCCAGCAGGGAGGCAAGGACTAGCGGCTCCTACAATGAGCAGTTCTTC. Translated, it gives CASREARTSGSYNEQFF.

This rearrangement joins TRBV7-9 to TRBJ1-4; 7 bases match TRBD1. V was pared by 5 bases and J by 8 bases, with 8 bases of the junction left unmatched. CDR3 length equals 14 residues. Germline lookup yields CDR1 SEHNR and CDR2 FQNEAQ (reference sequence). The CDR3 region is CASSPGDSTEKLFF. CDR3 nucleotide sequence: TGTGCCAGCAGCCCAGGGGACAGTACCGAAAAACTGTTTTTT.

This clone was picked up one time. Compared with germline, one end of the junction differs, possibly owing to a read error. CDR3 bases: TGTGCCAGCAGTCACTCCCTCGGGACTAGCGGGAGGTGGAAGGATGAGCAGTTCTTC. Translating it yields CASSHSLGTSGRWKDEQFF. This rearrangement joins TRBV6-2 or TRBV6-3 to TRBJ2-1; 15 nucleotides align to TRBD2. The CDR3 has 19 residues. In germline, CDR1 is MNHEY, CDR2 SVGEGT.

V gene TRBV19 combines with J gene TRBJ2-2; a weak D match, TRBD1 (5 bases). This CDR3 region has 14 residues. V lost 1 base to trimming and J lost 6 bases, with 9 bases between them. Germline assignment: CDR1 LNHDA and CDR2 SQIVND (reference sequence). The CDR3 region has the DNA TGTGCCAGTAGTATAGTGTTAGGGGCCGGGGAGCTGTTTTTT. It codes for CASSIVLGAGELFF.

This chain connects TRBV2 to TRBJ2-5; TRBD1 agrees at 10 bases. The CDR3 loop spans 14 amino acids. Germline CDR1 and CDR2: SNHLY and FYNNEI. J lost 2 bases, V lost 4 bases, and 1 base had no gene match. CDR3 in amino acids: CASSVDRGQETQYF. The CDR3 DNA sequence: TGTGCCAGCAGTGTGGACAGGGGGCAAGAGACCCAGTACTTC.

The J gene is TRBJ2-1, the V gene TRBV27; TRBD2 might be the D (5 bases). This CDR3 has 15 amino acids. Per the germline V gene, CDR1 is MNHEY and CDR2 is SMNVEV (reference sequence). Trimming shortened V by 2 bases and J by 3 bases, and 11 bases separated the two germline ends. The CDR3 sequence: CASSLKLRGYNEQFF. For the CDR3, the DNA is TGTGCCAGCAGTTTAAAGTTACGGGGCTACAATGAGCAGTTCTTC.

The V gene is TRBV7-6, the J gene TRBJ2-3; 13 positions agree with TRBD2. Trimming took 5 bases from V and 4 from J; bases not matched to a gene: 12. The germline gives CDR1 SGHVS, CDR2 FNYEAQ. There are 18 residues in the CDR3. In nucleotides, the CDR3 is TGTGCCAGCAGCATCACGCGGACTAGCGGGAGTATGGCAGATACGCAGTATTTT. This gives the protein CASSITRTSGSMADTQYF. The complete variable domain, with remaining parts taken from reference TRBV7-6 and TRBJ2-3, reads GAGVSQSPRYKVTKRGQDVALRCDPISGHVSLYWYRQALGQGPEFLTYFNYEAQQDKSGLPNDRFSAERPEGSISTLTIQRTEQRDSAMYRCASSITRTSGSMADTQYFGPGTRLTVL.

This chain connects TRBV6-6 to TRBJ1-6; tentatively, D is TRBD1 (5 bases). This CDR3 region has 16 residues. V was shortened by 1 base and J by 10 bases, with 17 bases between the two germline ends. Germline values: CDR1 MNHNY, CDR2 SVGAGI (reference sequence). Written as DNA, the CDR3 is TGTGCCAGCAGTTACTTGGGCAGCAGGGAACAATCACCCCTCCACTTT. The encoded protein is CASSYLGSREQSPLHF.

The chain is built from TRBV6-1 and TRBJ2-7; D is undetermined. The germline CDR1 and CDR2 sequences are MNHNS and SASEGT. CDR3 length equals 13 residues. Trimming pared 0 bases from V and 5 bases from J, leaving 8 bases between. DNA of the CDR3: TGTGCCAGCAGTGAAGCCGGTCCCGACGAGCAGTACTTC. Translating gives CASSEAGPDEQYF.

This chain joins TRBV13 and TRBJ2-1; unclear D gene. V was pared by 2 bases and J by 0 bases, with 8 bases between. The CDR3 is made up of 15 amino acids. In germline, CDR1 is PRHDT, CDR2 FYEKMQ (reference sequence). The CDR3 is CASSLPSSSYNEQFF. The CDR3 coding sequence is TGTGCCAGCAGCTTACCCTCCAGCTCCTACAATGAGCAGTTCTTC.

This clone is large by share. The chain uses TRBV27 and TRBJ2-7; TRBD2 agrees at 9 bases. The CDR3 is 16 residues long. The junction had 9 bases not matched to a gene; V was cut back by 1 base and J by 5 bases. Germline-derived CDR1 and CDR2 are MNHEY and SMNVEV (reference sequence). The chain's CDR3 is CASSLWAGGPRNEQYF. The CDR3 nucleotides read TGTGCCAGCAGTTTATGGGCGGGAGGGCCAAGAAACGAGCAGTACTTC.

The rearrangement links TRBV7-9 to TRBJ2-3, with a weak D call TRBD2 (5 bases). The CDR3 consists of 15 residues. V was cut by 1 base and J by 1 base, with 9 bases left in between. Germline loops: CDR1 SEHNR, CDR2 FQNEAQ (reference sequence). CDR3: CASSLGDSGTDTQYF. Written as DNA, the CDR3 is TGTGCCAGCAGCTTAGGGGATAGCGGCACAGATACGCAGTATTTT.

The chain has TRBV6-5 and TRBJ1-6; maybe TRBD1 (5 bases). CDR1 and CDR2 from the germline V gene are MNHEY and SVGAGI. The CDR3 is 14 amino acids. The ends were cut back, 3 bases at V and 7 bases at J, with 10 bases in the middle. The CDR3 nucleotides read TGTGCCAGCAGTTATGGGCAGGGAAATTCACCCCTCCACTTT. It specifies CASSYGQGNSPLHF.

This rearrangement joins TRBV9 to TRBJ1-3; 8 positions match TRBD1. V gave up 2 bases and J gave up 4 bases; unmatched junction bases: 8. Germline V CDR1 and CDR2: SGDLS, YYNGEE. CDR3 length equals 16 residues. Written as DNA, the CDR3 is TGTGCCAGCAGCGTTAGCCGGGACAGGAAGGGAAACACCATATATTTT. Translating gives CASSVSRDRKGNTIYF.

This chain uses TRBV18 with TRBJ2-3; 9 nucleotides line up with TRBD2. CDR1 is KGHSH, CDR2 LQKENI, per germline. V shed 3 bases and J 3 bases; nucleotides not matched to a gene: 4. This CDR3 has 15 residues. The CDR3 DNA sequence: TGTGCCAGCTCACCGGTGAGCGGGAGGACAGATACGCAGTATTTT. Translating gives CASSPVSGRTDTQYF.

This chain links TRBV5-1 with TRBJ2-3; D is unclear. The CDR3 runs to 14 residues. V was clipped by 3 bases and J by 0 bases, with 8 bases between them. From germline, CDR1 is SGHRS and CDR2 YFSETQ. CDR3 sequence (DNA): TGCGCCAGCAGCTCTGGGCCAAGCACAGATACGCAGTATTTT. Residues: CASSSGPSTDTQYF.

The gene calls are TRBV9 and TRBJ2-1, with D possibly matching TRBD2 (6 bases). This CDR3 has 15 residues. V was pared by 3 bases and J by 8 bases, with 18 bases between. Germline CDR1 SGDLS, CDR2 YYNGEE. In DNA, the CDR3 is TGTGCCAGCAGCGCCCACGGAGGGGCTAACGATGAGCAGTTCTTC. Encoded protein: CASSAHGGANDEQFF. Drawing the rest from reference TRBV9 and TRBJ2-1, the complete variable domain is DSGVTQTPKHLITATGQRVTLRCSPRSGDLSVYWYQQSLDQGLQFLIQYYNGEERAKGNILERFSAQQFPDLHSELNLSSLELGDSALYFCASSAHGGANDEQFFGPGTRLTVL.

This rearrangement joins TRBV30 to TRBJ1-5; TRBD1 matches at 10 bases. This CDR3 contains 14 residues. Germline assignment: CDR1 GTSNPN and CDR2 SVGIG (reference sequence). V was clipped by 5 bases and J by 4 bases; unmatched bases: 5. For the CDR3, the DNA is TGTGCCTGGGGGGACAGGGGTGGAAATCAGCCCCAGCATTTT. It specifies CAWGDRGGNQPQHF.

V is TRBV19 and J is TRBJ1-5; possibly TRBD1 for D (6 bases). V gave up 3 bases and J gave up 1 base, with 19 bases separating them. Germline V gene lookup returns CDR1 LNHDA and CDR2 SQIVND (reference sequence). This CDR3 has 18 residues. CDR3 in amino acids: CASSIRRTDHPSNQPQHF. CDR3 in DNA: TGTGCCAGTAGTATTCGGAGGACAGATCACCCAAGCAATCAGCCCCAGCATTTT.